This T cell receptor (beta chain) came from a study of Ad26.COV2.S vaccination and SARS-CoV-2 variants. Study-level information: Ad26.COV2.S given intramuscularly, once or twice 56 days apart.

On this clone: Its antigen is still unknown.

Here immunoSEQ multiplex PCR was the method, and the copy in TCRdb shows in-frame clones only, minus some. The sample yields about 480,000 clones, 87% seen once. Study results and limitations: Breadth of non-spike TCRs did not differ between vaccinees and placebo recipients.

The CDR3 has 18 amino acids. Germline CDR1 and CDR2: MNHEY and SMNVEV (reference sequence). Trimming at V came to 4 bases and at J to 4 bases, leaving 11 bases not matched to a gene. Indicated treatment: some 20 received Ad26.COV2.S at low or high dose, single or two shots; roughly five received placebo; per-sample allocation not given. Collection of the samples took place on day 63 after the first injection of vaccine or placebo. Sequences were derived from peripheral blood, sampled in a trial of Ad26.COV2.S vaccine versus placebo. This clonotype originated in a person aged 18-60 years who received the Ad26.COV2.S COVID-19 vaccine or a placebo. V is TRBV27 and J is TRBJ2-1; 12 bases fit TRBD2. The CDR3 nucleotides are TGTGCCAGCAGTTCAAACCCCCTAGCGGGAGGGCCGTACAATGAGCAGTTCTTC. This encodes CASSSNPLAGGPYNEQFF.